This TCR beta chain was observed in a study of blood T cells in healthy people across ages. General study points: Per million T cells, the diversity of TCR beta decreased roughly linearly as age advanced.

V shed 3 bases and J shed 4 bases, with 19 bases lying between them. The CDR3 is 18 residues long. The germline V gene has CDR1 MNHEY and CDR2 SVGEGT. This clonotype was observed a handful of times. The antigen is not known. Then a second PCR, running about 6 to 12 cycles, was carried out with a sample-barcoded 5' primer and a J-beta primer mix. Each CDR3 protein gets one entry after TCRdb re-called the 5' RACE reads with MiXCR. The table has about a million distinct CDR3 sequences, roughly 47% seen once; the top ten hold around a fifth. The chain recombines TRBV6-2 or TRBV6-3 with TRBJ2-6, with D hard to call. Material for sequencing was blood. This receptor was taken from a woman aged 55-69 years in good health. CDR3 sequence: CASSYTSSLSVGANVLTF. CDR3 in DNA: TGTGCCAGCAGTTATACTTCGTCGCTTTCTGTGGGGGCCAACGTCCTGACTTTC.